These 4 T cell receptor beta chains share one sample of origin, sequenced in a study of STAT5B mutations in CD4+ large granular lymphocyte leukemia. Libraries were prepared by immunoSEQ multiplex PCR; TCRdb keeps only in-frame clonotypes and omits some of them. The sample includes 37,000 or so clones, roughly four fifths of them seen just once. Sample: CD4+ T cells from blood buffy coats. The receptors stem from a human donor in good health.

The gene calls are TRBV30 and TRBJ2-1, with 8 bases matching TRBD1. Germline V gives CDR1 GTSNPN, CDR2 SVGIG (reference sequence). With 1 base clipped from V and 7 bases from J, the junction kept 9 bases outside the gene matches. The CDR3 loop spans 15 amino acids. The CDR3, as DNA: TGTGCCTGGAGTGCAGGGGGCGGACTCGGGAATGAGCAGTTCTTC. It encodes CAWSAGGGLGNEQFF. The entire variable domain, with the rest obtained from reference TRBV30 and TRBJ2-1, is as follows: SQTIHQWPATLVQPVGSPLSLECTVEGTSNPNLYWYRQAAGRGLQLLFYSVGIGQISSEVPQNLSASRPQDRQFILSSKKLLLSDSGFYLCAWSAGGGLGNEQFFGPGTRLTVL.

In its sample, this clone was seen a few times. The chain carries TRBV5-6 and TRBJ1-5; unclear D gene. Germline-derived CDR1 and CDR2 are SGHDT and YYEEEE. The CDR3 is 12 amino acids. Deletions cut 2 bases from V and 7 bases from J, with 7 bases between. The CDR3 sequence is CASSLFGQPQHF. CDR3 nucleotide sequence: TGTGCCAGCAGCTTATTCGGCCAGCCCCAGCATTTT.

The chain employs TRBV18 and TRBJ2-7; the match to TRBD1 covers 8 bases. Germline loops: CDR1 KGHSH, CDR2 LQKENI. V shed 6 bases and J 3 bases; nucleotides not matched to a gene: 10. The CDR3 spans 15 residues. The CDR3 bases are TGTGCCAGCTCCCCAGGACAGGGAGCGCTCTACGAGCAGTACTTC. This sequence encodes CASSPGQGALYEQYF.

The chain joins TRBV5-1 to TRBJ1-5; TRBD1 matches at 12 bases. CDR1 is SGHRS and CDR2 is YFSETQ in the germline V gene. The CDR3 length is 16 residues. With V trimmed by 4 bases and J by 2 bases, 4 bases remained unmatched. The CDR3 spells CASSPGTGGGNQPQHF. The CDR3 nucleotides read TGCGCCAGCAGCCCCGGGACAGGGGGCGGCAATCAGCCCCAGCATTTT.